A single T cell receptor beta chain is shown here with its context. The antigen remains undetermined. The data are from a study of CD8 T cells in Susac syndrome. The CDR3 has 14 amino acids. Trimming shortened V by 4 bases and J by 5 bases, and 14 bases separated the two germline ends. In germline, CDR1 is LGHNA, CDR2 YNFKEQ. Study-level results: The TCR sequencing and HLA analysis in the study involved a relatively small number of individuals, as the study acknowledged.

Sequencing of TCR beta covered CD8+ and CD4+ T cells obtained from blood. TEMRA cells were FACS-enriched and CD8+ and CD4+ T cells negatively isolated. Random hexamers were used to reverse transcribe the RNA input (about 0.5 to 1 ug). Coverage of TCR beta CDR3 amplification by immunoSEQ multiplex PCR extended to 54 Vbeta and 13 Jbeta. Using its own MiXCR run on the immunoSEQ multiplex PCR reads, TCRdb lists one record per CDR3 protein. This table holds approximately 130,000 distinct CDR3 sequences, about 90% found once. The chain uses TRBV4-2 and TRBJ2-5, with D perhaps TRBD1 or TRBD2 (5 bases each). The source is a human donor with multiple sclerosis. Specimen: CD8+ T cells from PBMCs. CDR3 region: CASSPGPMDETQYF. The DNA for the CDR3 is TGTGCCAGCAGCCCGGGACCGATGGACGAGACCCAGTACTTC.